The next 10 T cell receptor beta chains were all read from a single sample in a study of beta chain features in type 1 diabetes. All of the isolated RNA was reverse transcribed, so expressed TCRB transcripts were sequenced. Here immunoSEQ multiplex PCR was the method, and the copy in TCRdb shows in-frame clones only, minus some. In the table there are 140,000 or so clones, 9.2% of which are singletons. Specimen: central memory CD4+ T cells from blood. The receptors derive from a man younger than 35 in good health.

A few counts support this clone. The V gene is TRBV6-5, the J gene TRBJ1-2, with D tentatively TRBD1 (5 bases). This CDR3 contains 13 residues. Trimming stripped 1 base from V and 7 bases from J, with 10 bases between. Germline CDR1 MNHEY, CDR2 SVGAGI. The CDR3 sequence: CASSYLGDGGYTF. In DNA, the CDR3 is TGTGCCAGCAGTTACTTAGGGGATGGTGGCTACACCTTC.

This clone was observed a handful of times. The rearrangement joins TRBV11-2 to TRBJ2-7, with 8 bases fitting TRBD2. CDR3 length: 14 amino acids. Germline V gene lookup returns CDR1 SGHAT and CDR2 FQNNGV. V was clipped by 1 base and J by 1 base; unmatched bases: 0. The CDR3 protein is CASSLAGGSYEQYF. CDR3 sequence (DNA): TGTGCCAGCAGCTTAGCGGGGGGGTCCTACGAGCAGTACTTC.

This clone has only a few counts. The V and J genes are TRBV6-5 and TRBJ2-2; 7 bases map to TRBD2. The J segment lost 6 bases and the V segment lost 3 bases, leaving 7 bases of the junction unmatched. Germline-derived CDR1 and CDR2 are MNHEY and SVGAGI. The CDR3 covers 15 residues. The CDR3 spells CASSYLSGFPGELFF. CDR3 nucleotide sequence: TGTGCCAGCAGTTATCTTAGCGGGTTCCCCGGGGAGCTGTTTTTT.

DNA for the CDR3: TGCAGTGCTAGACGAGGCTACGAGCAGTACTTC. Translation: CSARRGYEQYF. The V call is TRBV20-1, the J call TRBJ2-7; D is uncertain. CDR1 is DFQATT and CDR2 is SNEGSKA in the germline V gene (reference sequence). The CDR3 covers 11 residues. Trimming cost V 2 bases and J 3 bases, with 5 bases left between them.

The rearrangement links TRBV29-1 to TRBJ2-7; 8 nucleotides match TRBD1. This CDR3 region has 14 residues. Germline V lookup: CDR1 SQVTM, CDR2 ANQGSEA. With V trimmed by 3 bases and J by 6 bases, 10 bases remained unmatched. CDR3 loop: CSVERTGTAREQYF. CDR3 DNA sequence: TGCAGCGTTGAGCGGACAGGGACGGCTCGCGAGCAGTACTTC.

The V and J genes are TRBV7-9 and TRBJ1-5; D call uncertain. Germline CDR1 is SEHNR and CDR2 is FQNEAQ (reference sequence). The length of the CDR3 is 15 residues. V was cut by 1 base and J by 0 bases, with 7 bases left in between. CDR3 loop: CASSLGPPSNQPQHF. The CDR3 coding sequence is TGTGCCAGCAGCTTAGGGCCGCCTAGCAATCAGCCCCAGCATTTT.

V is TRBV4-1 and J is TRBJ2-3; 11 nucleotides line up with TRBD2. V dropped 6 bases and J dropped 6; count of bases not matched to a gene: 11. The CDR3 loop spans 16 amino acids. The germline gives CDR1 MGHRA, CDR2 YSYEKL. The CDR3, as DNA: TGCGCCAGCAGTCGTAATAGCGGGGGGGCAGGCGATACGCAGTATTTT. This encodes CASSRNSGGAGDTQYF.

In this sample, this clone turned up many times. V usage is TRBV29-1 and J usage is TRBJ2-7, with a possible D match to TRBD2 (6 bases). V gave up 3 bases and J gave up 6 bases, with 15 bases separating them. Germline loops: CDR1 SQVTM, CDR2 ANQGSEA. The CDR3 spans 13 residues. The CDR3 DNA reads as TGCAGCGTTGAGGGTGTGCAGGGAGGCGAGCAGTACTTC. It encodes CSVEGVQGGEQYF.

This clone was counted only a few times. The gene calls are TRBV7-9 and TRBJ1-3; no reliable D call. V dropped 3 bases and J dropped 0 bases, with 12 bases sitting between them. Germline V lookup: CDR1 SEHNR, CDR2 FQNEAQ (reference sequence). This CDR3 is 16 amino acids long. CDR3 sequence reads: CASSFSTGASGNTIYF. CDR3 DNA: TGTGCCAGCAGCTTTTCGACGGGAGCCTCTGGAAACACCATATATTTT.

In its sample, this clone was seen a few times. The V and J genes are TRBV29-1 and TRBJ1-1, with D perhaps TRBD1 (5 bases). Trimming removed 6 bases at V and 1 base at J, with 12 bases between. Germline V CDR1 and CDR2: SQVTM, ANQGSEA. This CDR3 has 13 amino acids. As DNA, the CDR3 is TGCAGCGTCACTTCGGGGGGGAACACTGAAGCTTTCTTT. This gives the protein CSVTSGGNTEAFF.